Detailed here is one T cell receptor (beta chain). Antigen specificity is unknown. This sample was taken from a study of T-cell memory formation after mild COVID-19. Study outcomes and limitations: There was a balanced CD4/CD8 profile in clones contracting day 15 to 85, and later expanders leaned CD4+. Nothing confirmed that second-wave clones peaking on day 37 were specific for SARS-CoV-2. Chiefly within CM and EM were the contracting CD4+ clones; CD8+ ones were within EMRA.

TCRdb redid the calling of the 5' RACE reads with MiXCR, one entry per CDR3 protein. The sample records 400,000 to 550,000 distinct CDR3 sequences, around a quarter being singletons. CDR3 length: 12 amino acids. Germline V gene data show CDR1 as SGHRS and CDR2 as YFSETQ. Trimming took 5 bases from V and 0 from J, leaving 5 bases between them. The sequence was obtained from an adult woman who had mild COVID-19 (a few samples of this study predate the infection). Cell type and time point are not known. The chain is built from TRBV5-1 and TRBJ1-2; D gene unclear. Sequenced sample: PBMCs or a T cell subset sorted from them (not recorded which). The CDR3 sequence is CASRPSNYGYTF. CDR3 coding DNA: TGCGCCAGCAGACCATCTAACTATGGCTACACCTTC. The whole variable domain, remainder taken from reference TRBV5-1 and TRBJ1-2, is KAGVTQTPRYLIKTRGQQVTLSCSPISGHRSVSWYQQTPGQGLQFLFEYFSETQRNKGNFPGRFSGRQFSNSRSEMNVSTLELGDSALYLCASRPSNYGYTFGSGTRLTVV.